These 8 T cell receptor beta chains were all obtained from the same sample, sequenced in a study of CD4 and CD8 cells across lung adenocarcinoma regions. One entry per CDR3 protein results from TCRdb running MiXCR on the PCR reads. The sample includes 6,700 or so distinct CDR3 sequences, under 55% of them seen just once. Sequenced material: CD8+ T cells from the center of a lung tumor. Every receptor here comes from a female donor with lung adenocarcinoma. The CD4 and CD8 labels of this study may be unreliable.

The rearrangement uses TRBV7-8 and TRBJ2-1, with 8 bases fitting TRBD2. Looked up from germline, CDR1 is SGHVS and CDR2 is FQNEAQ. This CDR3 is 17 amino acids long. Trimming at V came to 6 bases and at J to 4 bases, leaving 14 bases not matched to a gene. Written as DNA, the CDR3 is TGTGCCAGCAGGAAAGCGGGGGCTAGCGGAATATACAATGAGCAGTTCTTC. Its protein is CASRKAGASGIYNEQFF.

J is TRBJ2-1 and V is TRBV10-3; TRBD2 might be the D (6 bases). The DNA end favors TRBJ2-7, so the J call may be wrong. The CDR3 spans 16 residues. The germline CDR1 and CDR2 sequences are ENHRY and SYGVKD. The DNA of the CDR3 is TGTGCCATCAGTGAGTCCATGGCGGGGATTTACTACGAGCAGTACTTC. Translating it yields CAISESMAGIYYEQYF.

This clonotype was observed many times. This rearrangement joins TRBV6-4 to TRBJ2-7; TRBD1 might be the D (6 bases). Germline V gives CDR1 MRHNA, CDR2 SNTAGT. The V end lost 9 bases, the J end lost 0 bases, and 18 bases lay between the germline ends. This CDR3 has 15 amino acids. In DNA form, the CDR3 reads TGTGCCAGTCACCAGGGGAGCCTAACCTCCTACGAGCAGTACTTC. It encodes CASHQGSLTSYEQYF.

This clonotype is deemed medium-sized. The chain has TRBV12-3 or TRBV12-4 and TRBJ2-3; either TRBD1 or TRBD2 may supply D (5 bases each). This CDR3 has 13 amino acids. The V and J ends lost 5 bases and 3 bases respectively, with 9 bases between them. The CDR3 DNA reads as TGTGCCAGCAGTGGGACGGAGACAGATACGCAGTATTTT. Translation gives CASSGTETDTQYF.

On this clonotype itself: A junction boundary mismatches the germline segment, possibly from a read error. The DNA of the CDR3 is TGCGGCAGCTCGGGGCTGTGTACCAAAGACATTCAGTACTTC. Translating gives CGSSGLCTKDIQYF. The V call is TRBV7-2, the J call TRBJ2-4; D possibly matches TRBD1 or TRBD2 (5 bases each). This CDR3 spans 14 amino acids. Looked up from germline, CDR1 is SGHTA and CDR2 is FQGNSA.

This clonotype was detected once. The junction shows a germline mismatch at one end, possibly a read error. The chain combines TRBV6-1 with TRBJ2-4; tentative D call: TRBD2 (6 bases). The CDR3 consists of 15 residues. CDR1 MNHNS and CDR2 SASEGT come from the germline V gene. DNA for the CDR3: TGTGCCAGCAGGACGGGGGAGAGAGACAAAGATACGCAGTACTTT. Protein: CASRTGERDKDTQYF.

Relative to its sample, this clonotype is medium-sized. This rearrangement joins TRBV12-3 or TRBV12-4 to TRBJ2-1, with D possibly being TRBD1 (5 bases). This CDR3 has 10 amino acids. Trimming removed 1 base from V and 16 bases from J, with 8 bases in between. The CDR3 DNA sequence: TGTGCCAGCAGTTTAGGGGGCACATTCTTC. It yields the protein CASSLGGTFF.

This clonotype came up a few times. J is TRBJ2-4 and V is TRBV7-2; D unresolved. The end of the DNA is better explained by TRBJ2-1, so the J call may be wrong. CDR1 is SGHTA and CDR2 is FQGNSA in the germline V gene. The CDR3 length is 12 residues. CDR3 DNA: TGTGCCAGCAGCTTAGCTAGCTACGAGCAGTTCTTC. It codes for CASSLASYEQFF.